A selection of T cell receptor beta chains follows, all from one sample in a study of human T cells and chemical hapten exposure. TCRdb reprocessed the RACE reads with MiXCR, giving one entry per CDR3 protein. The sample includes fewer than 500,000 distinct CDR3 sequences, roughly 5% seen only once; the top ten take 2% to 2.5%. The specimen comprised whole blood, sampled in connection with sensitization to the hapten diphenylcyclopropenone (DPC). These receptors all come from a woman aged 45-59 years with alopecia areata. Some clones in this sample may be carry-over from other donors' samples. Both conserved end residues are part of each CDR3. A D gene is named only where the DNA matches it firmly. Part of the rows lack a size; the others show once, few, many or a class for expanded clones.

d_call	clone_size	v_call	j_call	cdr3_nt	cdr3_aa
-	many	TRBV12-3/TRBV12-4	TRBJ1-1	TGTGCCAGCAGTTTTTCGGGTGGGGCCATGAACACTGAAGCTTTCTTT	CASSFSGGAMNTEAFF
-	many	TRBV12-3/TRBV12-4	TRBJ2-3	TGTGCCAGCAGTCACCCTCTCACAGATACGCAGTATTTT	CASSHPLTDTQYF
-	-	TRBV7-9	TRBJ2-1	TGTGCCAGCAGCTCCCCGGGACCAGTGTCCTACAATGAGCAGTTCTTC	CASSSPGPVSYNEQFF
-	many	TRBV27	TRBJ1-1	TGTGCCAGCAGCATCCAATTGAACACTGAAGCTTTCTTT	CASSIQLNTEAFF
TRBD2	-	TRBV3-1	TRBJ2-1	TGTGCCAGCAGCCAAGTACAGACTAGCGGTTCCCCGGGTGAGCAGTTCTTC	CASSQVQTSGSPGEQFF
-	many	TRBV5-6	TRBJ1-2	TGTGCCAGCAGCTTGGGGTCAGGCTTCTTTGGCTACACCTTC	CASSLGSGFFGYTF
-	-	TRBV2	TRBJ2-3	TGTGCCAGCACCCCTCGCGGGACCACAGATACGCAGTATTTT	CASTPRGTTDTQYF
-	few	TRBV5-1	TRBJ1-1	TGCGCCAGCAGCTGGGGACACGCTGGCACTGAAGCTTTCTTT	CASSWGHAGTEAFF
-	few	TRBV27	TRBJ1-1	TGTGCCAGCGCTCGCTGGGGGGCCGAGGATGAAGCTTTCTTT	CASARWGAEDEAFF
-	many	TRBV29-1	TRBJ2-6	TGCAGCGTTAGAGGGGGGGCCAACGTCCTGACTTTC	CSVRGGANVLTF
TRBD1	many	TRBV6-5	TRBJ2-5	TGTGCCAGCAGCCCGACAGGGTTGACACAGGAGACCCAGTACTTC	CASSPTGLTQETQYF
-	few	TRBV7-9	TRBJ2-3	TGTGCCAGCAGCTGGGGCGGGACAGCAGATACGCAGTATTTT	CASSWGGTADTQYF
-	few	TRBV28	TRBJ1-6	TGTGCCAGCATCCGGGACACGGGTTATAATTCACCCCTCCACTTT	CASIRDTGYNSPLHF
-	-	TRBV2	TRBJ2-7	TGTGCCAGCAGTGCCTCGGGACTCACCTACGAGCAGTACTTC	CASSASGLTYEQYF
-	few	TRBV29-1	TRBJ2-7	TGCAGCGTTGAGGATTTGTGGACAAAAATCTCCTACGAGCAGTACTTC	CSVEDLWTKISYEQYF
-	many	TRBV28	TRBJ2-1	TGTGCCAGCAGGGAGAGGAGCCCTCGGGAGCAGTTCTTC	CASRERSPREQFF
-	-	TRBV7-9	TRBJ2-1	TGTGCCAGCACCTCTTGGGGGGCGCTTGAGCAGTTCTTC	CASTSWGALEQFF
TRBD1	many	TRBV2	TRBJ1-5	TGTGCCAGCAGTGGCGGGACAGCTCCCTCTCAGCCCCAGCATTTT	CASSGGTAPSQPQHF
-	few	TRBV12-3/TRBV12-4	TRBJ1-1	TGTGCCAGCAGTTTGCCCCCGGCGAACACTGAAGCTTTCTTT	CASSLPPANTEAFF
-	few	TRBV6-6	TRBJ2-3	TGTGCCAGCAGCCGACCCCCGGGACGAGAAGATACGCAGTATTTT	CASSRPPGREDTQYF
TRBD1	-	TRBV20-1	TRBJ2-2	TGCAGTGCTAGTATCGGACAGGGCACCGGGGAGCTGTTTTTT	CSASIGQGTGELFF
-	many	TRBV10-3	TRBJ2-5	TGTGCCTCGGGGCCAGGAGAAGAGACCCAGTACTTC	CASGPGEETQYF
-	many	TRBV12-3/TRBV12-4	TRBJ1-2	TGTGCCAGCAGTTTGAACAGCGCTAACTATGGCTACACCTTC	CASSLNSANYGYTF
-	-	TRBV25-1	TRBJ2-2	TGTGCCAGCGGGTCGGGAGTACGAACCGGGGAGCTGTTTTTT	CASGSGVRTGELFF
-	many	TRBV6-5	TRBJ1-1	TGTGCCAGCAGTTCTGGGTTTGACACTGAAGCTTTCTTT	CASSSGFDTEAFF
-	few	TRBV7-9	TRBJ1-1	TGTGCCAGCAGCTCATCCAAATGGACAGCCGAAGCTTTCTTT	CASSSSKWTAEAFF
-	many	TRBV4-3	TRBJ2-1	TGCGCCAGCAGCCAAGGGCTCCATGAGCAGTTCTTC	CASSQGLHEQFF